Included here is one TCR beta chain sequence, with context. Germline lookup yields CDR1 MNHEY and CDR2 SMNVEV (reference sequence). With 6 bases removed from V and 2 bases from J, the gap between germline ends came to 14 bases. CDR3 length: 16 amino acids. There were TCR beta CDR3 regions amplified from RNA transcripts. The HTBI primer set drove a first-round RT-PCR of the TCR CDR3. TCRdb itself ran the multiplex PCR reads through MiXCR, one entry per CDR3 protein. Here the sample spans around 300,000 distinct CDR3 sequences, approximately 15% being singletons. This record comes from a study of T cells in Graves' hyperthyroidism and ophthalmopathy.

Sequenced sample: blood. V gene TRBV27 combines with J gene TRBJ1-6, with D uncertain. This receptor was obtained from a woman aged 40 to 49 with Graves' ophthalmopathy. The CDR3 DNA reads TGTGCCAGCAGCGGAAGGCTCAGCCCCTATAATTCACCCCTCCACTTT. Its translation is CASSGRLSPYNSPLHF.